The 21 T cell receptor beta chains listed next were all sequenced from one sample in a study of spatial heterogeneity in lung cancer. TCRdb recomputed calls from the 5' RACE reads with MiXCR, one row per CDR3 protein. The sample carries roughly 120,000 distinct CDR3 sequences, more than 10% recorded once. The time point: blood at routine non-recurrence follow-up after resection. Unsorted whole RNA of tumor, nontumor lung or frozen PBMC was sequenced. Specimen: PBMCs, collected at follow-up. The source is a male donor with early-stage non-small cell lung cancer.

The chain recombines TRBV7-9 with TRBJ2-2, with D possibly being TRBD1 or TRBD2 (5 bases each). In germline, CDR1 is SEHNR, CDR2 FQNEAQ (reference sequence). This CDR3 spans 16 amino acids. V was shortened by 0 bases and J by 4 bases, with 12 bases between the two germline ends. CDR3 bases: TGTGCCAGCAGCTTAGCGGCCCCTGGGGGCACCGGGGAGCTGTTTTTT. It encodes CASSLAAPGGTGELFF.

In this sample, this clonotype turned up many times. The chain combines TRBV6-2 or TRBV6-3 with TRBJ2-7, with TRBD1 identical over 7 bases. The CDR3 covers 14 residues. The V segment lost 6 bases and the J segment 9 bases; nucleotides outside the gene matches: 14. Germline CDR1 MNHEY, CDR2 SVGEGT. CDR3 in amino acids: CASSYPDRSNGQYF. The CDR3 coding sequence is TGTGCCAGCAGCTACCCGGACAGGTCCAATGGGCAGTACTTC.

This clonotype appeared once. The CDR3: CATSDPQAESLGELFF. CDR3 sequence (DNA): TGTGCCACCAGTGATCCCCAAGCAGAGAGCCTCGGGGAGCTGTTTTTT. V usage is TRBV24-1 and J usage is TRBJ2-2, with D unclear. CDR3 length: 16 amino acids. V was clipped by 3 bases and J by 7 bases, with 17 bases between them. Germline V gene lookup returns CDR1 KGHDR and CDR2 SFDVKD.

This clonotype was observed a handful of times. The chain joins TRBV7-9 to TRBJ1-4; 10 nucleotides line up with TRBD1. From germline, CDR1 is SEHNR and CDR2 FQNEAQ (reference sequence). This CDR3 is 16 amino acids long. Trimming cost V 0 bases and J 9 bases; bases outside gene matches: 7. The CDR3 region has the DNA TGTGCCAGCAGCTTAGCAACATGGGACAGGGGACAAAAACTGTTTTTT. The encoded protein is CASSLATWDRGQKLFF.

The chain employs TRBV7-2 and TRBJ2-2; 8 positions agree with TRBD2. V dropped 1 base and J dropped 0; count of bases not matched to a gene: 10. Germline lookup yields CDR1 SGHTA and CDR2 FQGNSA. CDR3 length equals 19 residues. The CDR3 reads CASSLVFRAGGANTGELFF. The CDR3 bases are TGTGCCAGCAGCTTAGTTTTTCGAGCCGGGGGGGCGAACACCGGGGAGCTGTTTTTT. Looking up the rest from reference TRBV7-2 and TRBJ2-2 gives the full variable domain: GAGVSQSPSNKVTEKGKDVELRCDPISGHTALYWYRQSLGQGLEFLIYFQGNSAPDKSGLPSDRFSAERTGGSVSTLTIQRTQQEDSAVYLCASSLVFRAGGANTGELFFGEGSRLTVL.

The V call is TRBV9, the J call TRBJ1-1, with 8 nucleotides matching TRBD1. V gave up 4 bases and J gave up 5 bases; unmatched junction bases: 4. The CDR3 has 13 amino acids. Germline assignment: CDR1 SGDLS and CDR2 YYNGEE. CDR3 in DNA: TGTGCCAGCAGCTTTAGACAGGGGACTGAAGCTTTCTTT. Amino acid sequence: CASSFRQGTEAFF.

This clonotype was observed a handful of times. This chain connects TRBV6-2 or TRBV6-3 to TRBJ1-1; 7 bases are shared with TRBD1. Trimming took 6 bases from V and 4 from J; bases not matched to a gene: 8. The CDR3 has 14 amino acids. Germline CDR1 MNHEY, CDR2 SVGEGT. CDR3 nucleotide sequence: TGTGCCAGCAGCCTGACAGGGAAGGGCACTGAAGCTTTCTTT. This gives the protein CASSLTGKGTEAFF.

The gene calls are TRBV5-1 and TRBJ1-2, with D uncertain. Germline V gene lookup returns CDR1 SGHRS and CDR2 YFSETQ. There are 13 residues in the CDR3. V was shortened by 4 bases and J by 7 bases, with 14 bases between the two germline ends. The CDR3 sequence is CASSPKSTPGYTF. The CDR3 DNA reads TGCGCCAGCAGCCCGAAGTCGACACCTGGCTACACCTTC.

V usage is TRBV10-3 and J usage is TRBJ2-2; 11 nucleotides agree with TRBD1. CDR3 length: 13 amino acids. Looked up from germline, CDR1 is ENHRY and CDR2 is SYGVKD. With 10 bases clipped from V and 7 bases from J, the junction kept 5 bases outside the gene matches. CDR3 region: CANGQGANGELFF. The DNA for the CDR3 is TGTGCCAACGGACAGGGGGCCAACGGGGAGCTGTTTTTT.

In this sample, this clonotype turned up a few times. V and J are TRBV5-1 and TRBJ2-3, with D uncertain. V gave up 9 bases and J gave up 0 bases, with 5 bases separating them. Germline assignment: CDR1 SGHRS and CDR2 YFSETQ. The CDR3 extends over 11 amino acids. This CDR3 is CAMDSTDTQYF. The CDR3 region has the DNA TGCGCCATGGACAGCACAGATACGCAGTATTTT.

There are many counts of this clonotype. The CDR3 DNA reads as TGCAGCGATTTCCTGGACAGGGTAACTGGAAACACCATATATTTT. This gives the protein CSDFLDRVTGNTIYF. The V and J genes are TRBV29-1 and TRBJ1-3; 8 bases are shared with TRBD1. Germline V gene sequence: CDR1 SQVTM, CDR2 ANQGSEA. With V trimmed by 7 bases and J by 2 bases, 10 bases remained unmatched. The CDR3 spans 15 residues.

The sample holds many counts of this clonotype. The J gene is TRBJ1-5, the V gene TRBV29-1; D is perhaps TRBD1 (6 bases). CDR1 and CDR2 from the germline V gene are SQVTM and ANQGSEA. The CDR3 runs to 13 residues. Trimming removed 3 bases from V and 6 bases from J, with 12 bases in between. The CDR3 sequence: CSVEQGYGQPQHF. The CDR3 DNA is TGCAGCGTTGAGCAGGGGTACGGTCAGCCCCAGCATTTT.

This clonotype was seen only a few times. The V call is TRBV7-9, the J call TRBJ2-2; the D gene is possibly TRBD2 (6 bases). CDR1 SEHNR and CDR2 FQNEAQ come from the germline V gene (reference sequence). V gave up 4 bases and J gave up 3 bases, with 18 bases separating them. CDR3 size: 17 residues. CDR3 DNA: TGTGCCAGCAGCTCCTGGGGCGGGGAGTCCCACACCGGGGAGCTGTTTTTT. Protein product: CASSSWGGESHTGELFF.

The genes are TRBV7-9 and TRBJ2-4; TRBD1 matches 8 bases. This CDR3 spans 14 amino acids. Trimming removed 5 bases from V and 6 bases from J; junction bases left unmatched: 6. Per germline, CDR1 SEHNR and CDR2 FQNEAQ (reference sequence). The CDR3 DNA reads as TGTGCCAGCAGCCCGGGACAGGAACCAAACATTCAGTACTTC. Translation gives CASSPGQEPNIQYF.

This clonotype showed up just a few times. CDR3 bases: TGTGCCAGCAGCCAAGGGCGGGACATGACAAGAAACACCATATATTTT. Translated: CASSQGRDMTRNTIYF. The chain couples TRBV3-1 to TRBJ1-3; possibly TRBD1 for D (6 bases). Trimming left V 1 base short and J 5 bases short, with 15 bases between. This CDR3 contains 16 residues. CDR1 is LGHDT and CDR2 is YNNKEL in the germline V gene (reference sequence).

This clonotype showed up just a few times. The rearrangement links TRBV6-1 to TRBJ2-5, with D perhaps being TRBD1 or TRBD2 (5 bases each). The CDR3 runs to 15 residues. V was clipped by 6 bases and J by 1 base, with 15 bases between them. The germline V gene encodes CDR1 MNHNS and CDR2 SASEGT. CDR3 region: CASRPLGRLQETQYF. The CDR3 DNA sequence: TGTGCCAGCAGGCCCCTGGGACGGCTCCAAGAGACCCAGTACTTC.

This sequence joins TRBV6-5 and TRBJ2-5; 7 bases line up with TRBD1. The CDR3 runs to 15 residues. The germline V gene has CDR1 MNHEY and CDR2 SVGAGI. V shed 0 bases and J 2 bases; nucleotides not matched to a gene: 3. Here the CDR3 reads CASSYSGRGQETQYF. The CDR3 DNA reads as TGTGCCAGCAGTTACTCGGGCAGGGGGCAAGAGACCCAGTACTTC.

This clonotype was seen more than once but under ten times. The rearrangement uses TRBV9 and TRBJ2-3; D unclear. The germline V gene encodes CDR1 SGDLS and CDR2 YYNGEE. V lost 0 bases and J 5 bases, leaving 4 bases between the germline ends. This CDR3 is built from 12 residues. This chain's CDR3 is CASSVDLDTQYF. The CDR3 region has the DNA TGTGCCAGCAGCGTAGACTTAGATACGCAGTATTTT.

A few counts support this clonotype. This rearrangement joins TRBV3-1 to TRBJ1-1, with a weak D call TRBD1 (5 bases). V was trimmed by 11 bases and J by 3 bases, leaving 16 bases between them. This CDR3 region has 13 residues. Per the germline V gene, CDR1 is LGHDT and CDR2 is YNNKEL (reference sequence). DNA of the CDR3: TGTGCCTCTGGGGCGCCGGTGGACACTGAAGCTTTCTTT. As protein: CASGAPVDTEAFF.

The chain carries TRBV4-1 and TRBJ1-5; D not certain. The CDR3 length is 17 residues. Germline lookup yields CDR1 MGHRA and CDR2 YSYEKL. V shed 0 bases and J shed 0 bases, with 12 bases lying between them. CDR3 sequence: CASSQDSQAVSNQPQHF. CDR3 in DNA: TGCGCCAGCAGCCAAGATAGTCAGGCCGTTAGCAATCAGCCCCAGCATTTT.

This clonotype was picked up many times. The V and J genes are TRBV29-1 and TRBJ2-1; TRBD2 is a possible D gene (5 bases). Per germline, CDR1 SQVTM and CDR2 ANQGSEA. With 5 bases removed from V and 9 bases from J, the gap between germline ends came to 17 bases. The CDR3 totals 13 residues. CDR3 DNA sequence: TGCAGCGTTCGACCCCCGGGGATCGGTGAGCAGTTCTTC. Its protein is CSVRPPGIGEQFF.